Reported below is one T cell receptor beta chain. The target of this receptor is not known. Per-nucleotide qualities are absent, and no much larger clonotype sits a single base away. From its cysteine to its phenylalanine, the CDR3 spans 12 amino acids. Of all the DNA, just the CDR3 is kept, 36 bases in frame from base 1. V loses 6 bases of germline sequence and J loses 7 bases, and the interval between the two ends is 12 bases. After less than eleven days of culture, CD4+ T cells were isolated with the EasySep CD4+ T cell isolation kit. Convalescent patients had PCR-confirmed SARS-CoV-2 infection between March and December 2020, before Alpha, Beta and Delta variants emerged in the United States. Half of the culture medium was replaced with fresh IL-2-containing medium on days 3 and 7. Unless noted otherwise, every peptide stimulation condition was cultured in triplicate wells. PBMC were separated from whole blood using Ficoll-Paque Plus gradient centrifugation and were then either cryopreserved at -140C or used fresh. The QIAamp micro DNA kit was used to extract genomic DNA from the cultured CD4+ T cells.

The receptor library was made with the immunoSEQ multiplex PCR assay. DNA from the CD4+ T cells that had been cultured and isolated underwent TCR beta CDR3 sequencing. In the source study's methods: The analysis removed non-productive TCR sequences, trimmed reads to the CDR3 region, and retained only CDR3s that were 7 or more amino acids long. Antigen-specific clonotypes were identified with the MANAFEST web app by comparing expansion in peptide wells against reference cultures. For clones to be considered positive, expansion at FDR<0.05 versus reference and all other wells, an odds ratio above 5, and a frequency above 0.1% in two replicate wells were required. Cross-reactive clonotypes were defined as significantly expanded in SARS-CoV-2 spike wells and in at least one common cold coronavirus spike condition. CDR3 similarity was assessed by Levenshtein distance with the stringdist R package, and unrooted trees were built with ape in R 3.6.1. In its TCRdb copy, this immuneACCESS table keeps in-frame sequences only and misses some clones. Where compared with another copy, unresolved V genes explain less than half of these, and the others have no known cause. The V and J calls and clone size come from that table; D and trimming were worked out from the DNA. The sample table holds about 45,000 clones, of which 70% to 75% were seen once. Approximately 8.6% of the sample goes to the ten largest clones.

The record originates from a study of vaccination effects on CD4 cells after COVID-19 (dated by TCRdb to the early 2020s). Some background on the complete study: The ViraFEST assay stimulated PBMC with viral peptide pools and then used TCR sequencing to identify antigen-specific CD4+ T cell clonotypes by expansion. Each participant received two doses of an mRNA SARS-CoV-2 vaccine, either BNT162b2 or mRNA-1273. Pre-vaccine samples were collected from a couple of convalescent patients 16 days and one week before the first dose, corresponding to 142 and 148 days after COVID-19 diagnosis. Two million PBMC per well were cultured with about 10 ug/ml peptides in IMDM containing around 4.6% human AB serum, about 9 IU/ml IL-2 and gentamicin. SARS-CoV-2 spike-specific CD4+ TCR repertoires were compared before and after mRNA vaccination in COVID-19 convalescent patients and in infection-naive vaccine recipients. Altogether, 10 COVID-19 convalescent patients and 4 SARS-CoV-2-naive healthy vaccine recipients made up the full study. Cultures from other donors in the study were sequenced using the Oncomine TCR Beta short-read assay on an Illumina iSeq 100. What the research found in general, with its limitations: Among convalescent patients, the spike-reactive repertoire after vaccination was made up mainly of new vaccine-induced clones that were largely distinct from the clones induced by infection. Limitations of the study were the small number of convalescent patients and the absence of early post-infection timepoints. Both infection-induced and vaccine-induced clones contracted markedly at late post-vaccination timepoints, which is consistent with waning T cell responses.

The source is a human donor who had a prior SARS-CoV-2 infection. Specimen: CD4+ T cells from PBMCs cultured without peptide, collected before COVID-19 vaccination. The chain links TRBV12-3 or TRBV12-4 with TRBJ2-5; the D gene identity is not certain. The CDR3 region reads CASSYTRTTQYF. Read as DNA, the sequence is TGTGCCAGCAGCTACACACGGACGACCCAGTACTTC.